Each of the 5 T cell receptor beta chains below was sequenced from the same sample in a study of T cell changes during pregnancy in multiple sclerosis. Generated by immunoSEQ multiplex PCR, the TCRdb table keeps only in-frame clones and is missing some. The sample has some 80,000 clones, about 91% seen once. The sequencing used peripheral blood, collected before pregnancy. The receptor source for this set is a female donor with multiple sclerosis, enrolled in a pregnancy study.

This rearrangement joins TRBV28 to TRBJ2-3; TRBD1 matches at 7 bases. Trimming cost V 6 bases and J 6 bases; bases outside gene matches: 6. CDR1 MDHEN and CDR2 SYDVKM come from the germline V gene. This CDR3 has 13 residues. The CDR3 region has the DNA TGTGCCAGCAGGGCACAGGGGTTGGATACGCAGTATTTT. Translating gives CASRAQGLDTQYF.

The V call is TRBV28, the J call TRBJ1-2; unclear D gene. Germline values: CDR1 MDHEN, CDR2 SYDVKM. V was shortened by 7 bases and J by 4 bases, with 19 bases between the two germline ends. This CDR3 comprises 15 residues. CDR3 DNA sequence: TGTGCCAGCACCCCCCGGGAGGTGGCACCCTATGGCTACACCTTC. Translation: CASTPREVAPYGYTF.

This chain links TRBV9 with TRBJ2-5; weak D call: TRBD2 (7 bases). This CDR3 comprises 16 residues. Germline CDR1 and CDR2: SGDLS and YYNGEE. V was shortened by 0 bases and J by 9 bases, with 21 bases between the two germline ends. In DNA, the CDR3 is TGTGCCAGCAGCGTAGGTCGATGGGGCAGGGGAGGGTCCCAGTACTTC. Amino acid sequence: CASSVGRWGRGGSQYF.

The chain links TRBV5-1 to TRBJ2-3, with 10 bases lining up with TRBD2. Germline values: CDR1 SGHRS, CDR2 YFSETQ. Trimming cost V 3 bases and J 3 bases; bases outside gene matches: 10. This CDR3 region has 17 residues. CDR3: CASSWGTSGAFTDTQYF. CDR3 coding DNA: TGCGCCAGCAGCTGGGGCACTAGCGGGGCCTTTACAGATACGCAGTATTTT.

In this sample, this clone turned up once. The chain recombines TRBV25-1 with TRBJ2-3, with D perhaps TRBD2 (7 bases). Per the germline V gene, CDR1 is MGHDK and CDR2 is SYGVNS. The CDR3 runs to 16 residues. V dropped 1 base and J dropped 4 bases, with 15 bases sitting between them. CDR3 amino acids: CASSEWQGRGADTQYF. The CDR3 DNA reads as TGTGCCAGCAGTGAATGGCAGGGGAGGGGGGCAGATACGCAGTATTTT.